This TCR beta chain was observed in a study of blood T cell repertoires in COVID-19. Whole-study context: Sites across the United States, Italy and Spain contributed samples from acute and convalescent COVID-19. In each case, the material was cDNA or gDNA derived from T cells, B-cell-depleted T cells, or PBMCs.

The CDR3 spans 13 residues. J lost 2 bases, V lost 8 bases, and 6 bases had no gene match. Germline V gives CDR1 KGHSH, CDR2 LQKENI. In the original analysis: Amplified reference gene primers provided the basis for estimating nucleated cell counts. Assay: immunoSEQ multiplex PCR; the TCRdb copy retains only in-frame clones and omits some. V, J and clone size derive from that table, while D and trimming were established from the DNA sequence. The sample carries 70,000 to 100,000 clones, 65% to 90% recorded once. There are a few counts of this clone. The sequenced material came from peripheral blood. The chain uses TRBV18 and TRBJ2-7; 7 bases are a match to TRBD1. The TCR originated in a man aged 80 or over with active or convalescent COVID-19. The chain's CDR3 is CASATGPPYEQYF. The DNA of the CDR3 is TGTGCCAGCGCGACAGGGCCCCCCTACGAGCAGTACTTC.